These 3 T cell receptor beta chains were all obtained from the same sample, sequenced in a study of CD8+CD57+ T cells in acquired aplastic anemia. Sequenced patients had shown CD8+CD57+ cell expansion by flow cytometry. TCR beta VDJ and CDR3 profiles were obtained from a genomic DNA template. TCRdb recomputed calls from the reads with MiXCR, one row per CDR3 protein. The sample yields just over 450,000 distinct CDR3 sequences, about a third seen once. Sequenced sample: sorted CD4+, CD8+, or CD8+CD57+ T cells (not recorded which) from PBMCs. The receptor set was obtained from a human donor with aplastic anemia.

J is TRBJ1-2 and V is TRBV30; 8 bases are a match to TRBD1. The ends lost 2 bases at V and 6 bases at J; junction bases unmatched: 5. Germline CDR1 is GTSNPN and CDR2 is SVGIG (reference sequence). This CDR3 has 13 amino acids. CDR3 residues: CAWSTGGWNGYTF. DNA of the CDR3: TGTGCCTGGAGTACAGGGGGATGGAATGGCTACACCTTC. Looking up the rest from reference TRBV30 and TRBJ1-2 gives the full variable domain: SQTIHQWPATLVQPVGSPLSLECTVEGTSNPNLYWYRQAAGRGLQLLFYSVGIGQISSEVPQNLSASRPQDRQFILSSKKLLLSDSGFYLCAWSTGGWNGYTFGSGTRLTVV.

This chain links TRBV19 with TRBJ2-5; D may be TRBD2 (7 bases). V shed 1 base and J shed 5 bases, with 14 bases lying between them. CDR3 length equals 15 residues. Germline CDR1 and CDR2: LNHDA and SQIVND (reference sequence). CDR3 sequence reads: CASSIVGGGGETQYF. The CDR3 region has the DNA TGTGCCAGTAGTATAGTAGGGGGGGGTGGGGAGACCCAGTACTTC.

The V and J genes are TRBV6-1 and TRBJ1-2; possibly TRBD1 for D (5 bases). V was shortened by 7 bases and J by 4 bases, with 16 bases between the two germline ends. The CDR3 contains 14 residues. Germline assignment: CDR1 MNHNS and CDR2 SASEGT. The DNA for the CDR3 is TGTGCCAGCACAACGCGGGGCAACTCCTATGGCTACACCTTC. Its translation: CASTTRGNSYGYTF.